This T cell receptor beta chain was retrieved from a study of cytomegalovirus exposure and HLA in healthy donors. Comments on this clone: Its target is unknown.

Whole-study results and caveats: CMV antigen specificity was confirmed in vitro for a few CMV-associated chains. It was taken for granted in presence/absence analyses that sequencing depth across donors was roughly uniform.

With 60 Vbeta and 13 Jbeta primers, the PCR was carried out. Sequencing used immunoSEQ multiplex PCR; TCRdb keeps in-frame clones, though not all of them. The data contain about 120,000 clones, around 81% of them singletons. Germline CDR1 is MNHEY and CDR2 is SMNVEV (reference sequence). The CDR3 length is 12 residues. The origin of this receptor is a woman in her thirties or forties in good health and CMV-seronegative. Input material: PBMCs. The rearrangement joins TRBV27 to TRBJ2-7, with 7 bases identical to TRBD2. The CDR3 DNA reads TGTGCGGTCCGGGGGGACCTTTACGAGCAGTACTTC. Protein sequence: CAVRGDLYEQYF.